The T cell receptor (beta chain) under discussion was sequenced for a study of OX40 agonist ivuxolimab in advanced cancers. Looking at the study overall: Partial responses occurred in Three dose-escalation patients, one with hepatocellular carcinoma and two with cutaneous melanoma.

Only in-frame clones appear in the TCRdb table, and some are missing; sequencing was by immunoSEQ multiplex PCR. Among approximately 100,000 clones listed, about 90% were seen once. The CDR3 spans 18 residues. The input for sequencing was CD4+ or CD8+ T cells sorted from blood, taken in a trial of the OX40 agonist ivuxolimab. The origin of this receptor is an adult with an advanced solid tumor such as melanoma, head and neck, liver or kidney cancer. This sequence joins TRBV12-1 and TRBJ2-1; the table names TRBD2, a call not compared with the DNA. TRBV12-1 is a listed pseudogene. In nucleotides, the CDR3 is TGTGCCAGCAGCTTAACTAGCGGGGGAGGAAGCTCCTACAATGAGCAGTTCTTC. It encodes CASSLTSGGGSSYNEQFF.